What follows is one T cell receptor beta chain and its context. Clones were sequenced by immunoSEQ multiplex PCR, and TCRdb holds only the in-frame ones, with some missing. This sample has 50,000 to 65,000 clones, with roughly 92% found just once. These data belong to a study of blood T cell repertoires in COVID-19. The overall study: From T cells, B-cell-depleted T cells, or PBMCs came the material, which was cDNA or gDNA.

Germline V gene lookup returns CDR1 SGHTA and CDR2 FQGNSA. This CDR3 contains 16 residues. The V and J ends lost 1 base and 5 bases respectively, with 15 bases between them. The sequenced sample was peripheral blood. The receptor was isolated from a human donor in a cohort sampled during active COVID-19. The chain employs TRBV7-2 and TRBJ1-5; weak D call: TRBD1 (6 bases). CDR3 protein: CASSLGGAQGYQPQHF. CDR3 bases: TGTGCCAGCAGCTTAGGTGGGGCGCAGGGGTATCAGCCCCAGCATTTT.